These 7 T cell receptor beta chains originate from one sample sequenced in a study of T cells in Graves' hyperthyroidism and ophthalmopathy. TCR beta CDR3 region amplification was performed from RNA transcripts. A first-round RT-PCR of the TCR CDR3 used the HTBI primer set. TCRdb ran MiXCR on the multiplex PCR reads and lists one entry per CDR3 protein. The data contain about 420,000 distinct CDR3 sequences, roughly an eighth of them singletons. Sequencing used blood. The receptors originated from a woman between 18 and 29 years old with Graves' hyperthyroidism.

This clonotype has at least ten counts. This sequence joins TRBV6-6 and TRBJ2-1; TRBD1 agrees at 10 bases. Germline V gene sequence: CDR1 MNHNY, CDR2 SVGAGI (reference sequence). The length of the CDR3 is 15 residues. V shed 2 bases and J 8 bases; nucleotides not matched to a gene: 6. CDR3 sequence (DNA): TGTGCCAGCAGTTACCCGGGACAGGGGTTCCATGAGCAGTTCTTC. Its translation: CASSYPGQGFHEQFF.

This clonotype was seen ten or more times. This chain links TRBV12-3 or TRBV12-4 with TRBJ2-3; TRBD1 aligns across 8 bases. The CDR3 is 15 amino acids. The trim removed 3 bases at V and 1 base at J, leaving 3 bases unmatched. The CDR3 DNA sequence: TGTGCCAGCAGTTTTGGACAGGGCCGCACAGATACGCAGTATTTT. It codes for CASSFGQGRTDTQYF.

This rearrangement joins TRBV7-9 to TRBJ1-2, with unresolved D. The CDR3 is made up of 14 amino acids. Trimming pared 3 bases from V and 8 bases from J, leaving 16 bases between. Looked up from germline, CDR1 is SEHNR and CDR2 is FQNEAQ (reference sequence). The CDR3: CASSFGGSPVGYTF. The DNA of the CDR3 is TGTGCCAGCAGCTTCGGCGGGTCCCCGGTGGGCTACACCTTC.

The chain couples TRBV6-5 to TRBJ2-1; 10 nucleotides match TRBD2. V lost 2 bases and J lost 7; bases outside the gene matches: 5. Germline CDR1 reads MNHEY; CDR2 reads SVGAGI. This CDR3 is 15 amino acids long. Here the CDR3 DNA reads TGTGCCAGCAGTTACGGAGCGGGAGGGGGAAATGAGCAGTTCTTC. It specifies CASSYGAGGGNEQFF.

Many counts were recorded for this clonotype. The gene calls are TRBV6-2 or TRBV6-3 and TRBJ2-3; 12 bases agree with TRBD2. This CDR3 has 16 residues. The V and J ends lost 4 bases and 3 bases, in that order; junction bases with no gene match: 5. The germline CDR1 and CDR2 sequences are MNHEY and SVGEGT. In DNA form, the CDR3 reads TGTGCCAGCAGTTTGACTAGCGGGAGAGGTACAGATACGCAGTATTTT. Translating it yields CASSLTSGRGTDTQYF.

This clonotype was found many times. The chain employs TRBV28 and TRBJ1-6; tentatively, D is TRBD1 (5 bases). Germline-derived CDR1 and CDR2 are MDHEN and SYDVKM. Trimming removed 2 bases at V and 7 bases at J, with 18 bases between. The CDR3 contains 17 residues. The CDR3 sequence is CASSLGGGSVANSPLHF. Here the CDR3 DNA reads TGTGCCAGCAGTTTAGGGGGAGGGTCGGTGGCGAATTCACCCCTCCACTTT.

This clonotype was seen more than once but under ten times. The chain recombines TRBV4-1 with TRBJ2-5, with D possibly being TRBD2 (5 bases). Germline V gene lookup returns CDR1 MGHRA and CDR2 YSYEKL. Trimming shortened V by 1 base and J by 0 bases, and 18 bases separated the two germline ends. This CDR3 is built from 18 residues. CDR3 sequence (DNA): TGCGCCAGCAGCCAAGCCAAGTTGAGCGGAAAGTACCAAGAGACCCAGTACTTC. As protein: CASSQAKLSGKYQETQYF.